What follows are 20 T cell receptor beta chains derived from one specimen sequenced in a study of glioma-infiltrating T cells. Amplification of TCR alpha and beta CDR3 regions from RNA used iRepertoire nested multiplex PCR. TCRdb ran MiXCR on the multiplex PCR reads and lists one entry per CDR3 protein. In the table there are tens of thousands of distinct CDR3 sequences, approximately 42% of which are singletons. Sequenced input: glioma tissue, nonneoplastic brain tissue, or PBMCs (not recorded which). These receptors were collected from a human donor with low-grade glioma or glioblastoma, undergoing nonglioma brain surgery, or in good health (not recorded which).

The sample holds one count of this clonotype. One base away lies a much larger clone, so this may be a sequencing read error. CDR3 loop: CASSLGFWGNQPQHF. As DNA, the CDR3 is TGTGCCAGTAGTTTAGGGTTCTGGGGGAATCAGCCCCAGCATTTT. The genes are TRBV19 and TRBJ1-5; weak D call: TRBD1 (5 bases). The CDR3 is 15 residues long. Germline V gene data show CDR1 as LNHDA and CDR2 as SQIVND (reference sequence). Trimming took off 5 bases at V and 4 bases at J, with 15 bases between the two ends.

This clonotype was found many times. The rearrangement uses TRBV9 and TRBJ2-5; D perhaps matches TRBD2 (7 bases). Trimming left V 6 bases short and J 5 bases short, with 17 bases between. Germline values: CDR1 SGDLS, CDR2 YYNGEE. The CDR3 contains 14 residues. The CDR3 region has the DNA TGTGCCAGCAACCAGAGAGGGGGAGGGGAGACCCAGTACTTC. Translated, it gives CASNQRGGGETQYF.

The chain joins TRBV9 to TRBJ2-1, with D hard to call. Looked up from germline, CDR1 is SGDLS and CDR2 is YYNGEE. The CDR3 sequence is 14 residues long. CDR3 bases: TGTTCCCTCATCTCCCGCCAGTTCTACACTGATCCTTTCTTC. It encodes CSLISRQFYTDPFF.

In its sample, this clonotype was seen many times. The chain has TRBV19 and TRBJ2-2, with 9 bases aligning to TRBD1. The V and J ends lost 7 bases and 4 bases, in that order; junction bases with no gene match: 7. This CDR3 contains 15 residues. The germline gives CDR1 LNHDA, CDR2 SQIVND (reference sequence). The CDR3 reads CASIPTGGFTGELFF. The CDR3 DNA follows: TGTGCCAGTATCCCGACAGGGGGTTTCACCGGGGAGCTGTTTTTT.

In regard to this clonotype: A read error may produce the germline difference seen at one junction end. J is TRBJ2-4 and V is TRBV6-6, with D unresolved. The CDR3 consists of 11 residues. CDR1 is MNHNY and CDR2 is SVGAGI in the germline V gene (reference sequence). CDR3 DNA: TGTGCCATCAGTTACCAAGACATACAGTACTTC. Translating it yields CAISYQDIQYF.

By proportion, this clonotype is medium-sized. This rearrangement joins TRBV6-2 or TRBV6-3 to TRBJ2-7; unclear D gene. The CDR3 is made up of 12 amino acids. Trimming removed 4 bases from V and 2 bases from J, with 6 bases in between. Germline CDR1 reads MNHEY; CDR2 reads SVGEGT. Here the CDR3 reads CASSSQAYEQYF. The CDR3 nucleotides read TGTGCCAGCAGTTCCCAGGCCTACGAGCAGTACTTC.

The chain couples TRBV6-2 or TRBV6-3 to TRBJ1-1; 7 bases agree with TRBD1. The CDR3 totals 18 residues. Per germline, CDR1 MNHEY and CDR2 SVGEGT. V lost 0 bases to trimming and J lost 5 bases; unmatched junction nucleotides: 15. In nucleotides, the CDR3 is TGTGCCAGCAGTTACTCGGTGATCCCAGGGGGAGCGGGGACTGAAGCTTTCTTT. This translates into CASSYSVIPGGAGTEAFF.

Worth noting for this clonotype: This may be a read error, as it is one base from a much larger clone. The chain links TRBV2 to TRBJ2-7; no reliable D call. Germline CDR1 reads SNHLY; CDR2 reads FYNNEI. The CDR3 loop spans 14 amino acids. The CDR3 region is CASRRTVNSYEQCF. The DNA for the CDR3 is TGTGCCAGCAGGAGGACGGTCAACTCCTACGAGCAGTGCTTC.

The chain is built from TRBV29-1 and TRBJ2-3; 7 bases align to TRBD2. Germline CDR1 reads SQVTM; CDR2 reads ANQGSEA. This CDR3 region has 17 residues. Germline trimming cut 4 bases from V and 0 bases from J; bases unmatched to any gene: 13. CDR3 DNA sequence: TGCAGCGTTGTGCCCCGTAGGGAGGGTTGGAGCACAGATACGCAGTATTTT. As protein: CSVVPRREGWSTDTQYF.

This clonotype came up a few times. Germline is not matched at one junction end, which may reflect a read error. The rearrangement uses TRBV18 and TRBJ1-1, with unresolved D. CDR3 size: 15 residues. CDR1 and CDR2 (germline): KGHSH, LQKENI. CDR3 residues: CASTPKDFRFAEAFF. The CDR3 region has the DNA TGTGCCAGCACACCAAAAGACTTTCGTTTTGCTGAAGCTTTCTTT.

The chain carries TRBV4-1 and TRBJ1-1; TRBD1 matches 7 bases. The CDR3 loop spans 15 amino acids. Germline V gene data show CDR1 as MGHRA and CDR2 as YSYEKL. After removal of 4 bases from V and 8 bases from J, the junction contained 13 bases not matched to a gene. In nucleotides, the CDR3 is TGCGCCAGCAGCCGTAAAGAAGGGGGCGGAGCCGAAGCTTTCTTT. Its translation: CASSRKEGGGAEAFF.

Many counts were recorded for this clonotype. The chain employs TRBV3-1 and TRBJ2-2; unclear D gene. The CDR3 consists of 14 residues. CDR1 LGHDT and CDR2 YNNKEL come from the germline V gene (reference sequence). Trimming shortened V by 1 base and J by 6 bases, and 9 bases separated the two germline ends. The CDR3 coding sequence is TGTGCCAGCAGCCAAGTTTTTGGGCCCGGGGAGCTGTTTTTT. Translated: CASSQVFGPGELFF. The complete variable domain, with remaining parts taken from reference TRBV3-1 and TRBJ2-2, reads DTAVSQTPKYLVTQMGNDKSIKCEQNLGHDTMYWYKQDSKKFLKIMFSYNNKELIINETVPNRFSPKSPDKAHLNLHINSLELGDSAVYFCASSQVFGPGELFFGEGSRLTVL.

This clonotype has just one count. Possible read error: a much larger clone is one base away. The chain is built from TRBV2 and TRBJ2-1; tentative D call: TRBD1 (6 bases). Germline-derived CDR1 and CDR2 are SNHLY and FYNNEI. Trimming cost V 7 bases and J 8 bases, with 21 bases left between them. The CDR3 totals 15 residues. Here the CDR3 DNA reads TGTGCCAGCACCGTGGGGGCTAGACACGGCGATGAGCAGTTCTTC. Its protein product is CASTVGARHGDEQFF.

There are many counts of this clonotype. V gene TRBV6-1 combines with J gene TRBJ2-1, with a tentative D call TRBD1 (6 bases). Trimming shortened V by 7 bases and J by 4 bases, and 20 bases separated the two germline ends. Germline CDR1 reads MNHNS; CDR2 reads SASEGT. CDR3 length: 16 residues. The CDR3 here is CASTTLPTGRYNEQFF. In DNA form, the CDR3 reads TGTGCCAGCACCACGCTACCGACAGGCCGGTACAATGAGCAGTTCTTC.

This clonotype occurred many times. CDR3 loop: CASSLQGYNSPLHF. The CDR3 DNA is TGTGCCAGCAGCCTACAGGGTTACAATTCACCCCTCCACTTT. The chain combines TRBV3-1 with TRBJ1-6, with D possibly being TRBD1 (6 bases). Germline V gives CDR1 LGHDT, CDR2 YNNKEL (reference sequence). The V end lost 4 bases, the J end lost 7 bases, and 11 bases lay between the germline ends. CDR3 length equals 14 residues.

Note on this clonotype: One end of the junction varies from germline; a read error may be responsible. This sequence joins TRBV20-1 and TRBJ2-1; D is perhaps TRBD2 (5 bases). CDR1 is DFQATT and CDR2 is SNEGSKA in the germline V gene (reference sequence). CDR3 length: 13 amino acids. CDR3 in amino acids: CSASGEDYSEQFF. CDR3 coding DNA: TGCAGTGCTAGCGGGGAAGACTACAGTGAGCAGTTCTTC.

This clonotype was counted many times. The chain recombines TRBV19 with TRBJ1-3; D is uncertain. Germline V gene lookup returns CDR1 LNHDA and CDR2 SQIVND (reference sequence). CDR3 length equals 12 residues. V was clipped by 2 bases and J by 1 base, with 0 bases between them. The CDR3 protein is CASSISGNTIYF. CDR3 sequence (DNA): TGTGCCAGTAGTATATCTGGAAACACCATATATTTT.

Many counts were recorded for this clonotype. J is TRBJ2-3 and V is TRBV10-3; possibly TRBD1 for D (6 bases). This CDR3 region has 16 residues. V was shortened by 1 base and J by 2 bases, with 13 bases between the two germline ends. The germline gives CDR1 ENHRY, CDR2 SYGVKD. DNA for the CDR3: TGTGCCATCAGTGAGTACAGGGCGGCAGACACAGATACGCAGTATTTT. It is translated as CAISEYRAADTDTQYF.

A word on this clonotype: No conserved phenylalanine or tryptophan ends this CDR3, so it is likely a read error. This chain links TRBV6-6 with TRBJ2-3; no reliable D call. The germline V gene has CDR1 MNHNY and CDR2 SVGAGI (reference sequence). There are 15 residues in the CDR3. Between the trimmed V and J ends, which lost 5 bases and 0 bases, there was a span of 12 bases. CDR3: CASSDVQASTDTQYS. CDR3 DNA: TGTGCCAGCAGTGACGTCCAGGCTAGCACAGATACGCAGTATTCT.

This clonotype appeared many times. CDR3: CASSLTGQDQPQHF. DNA of the CDR3: TGTGCCAGCAGTTTAACAGGGCAGGATCAGCCCCAGCATTTT. The chain has TRBV6-2 or TRBV6-3 and TRBJ1-5; TRBD1 might be the D (6 bases). Germline V gene sequence: CDR1 MNHEY, CDR2 SVGEGT. Trimming took 4 bases from V and 5 from J, leaving 12 bases between them. CDR3 size: 14 residues.